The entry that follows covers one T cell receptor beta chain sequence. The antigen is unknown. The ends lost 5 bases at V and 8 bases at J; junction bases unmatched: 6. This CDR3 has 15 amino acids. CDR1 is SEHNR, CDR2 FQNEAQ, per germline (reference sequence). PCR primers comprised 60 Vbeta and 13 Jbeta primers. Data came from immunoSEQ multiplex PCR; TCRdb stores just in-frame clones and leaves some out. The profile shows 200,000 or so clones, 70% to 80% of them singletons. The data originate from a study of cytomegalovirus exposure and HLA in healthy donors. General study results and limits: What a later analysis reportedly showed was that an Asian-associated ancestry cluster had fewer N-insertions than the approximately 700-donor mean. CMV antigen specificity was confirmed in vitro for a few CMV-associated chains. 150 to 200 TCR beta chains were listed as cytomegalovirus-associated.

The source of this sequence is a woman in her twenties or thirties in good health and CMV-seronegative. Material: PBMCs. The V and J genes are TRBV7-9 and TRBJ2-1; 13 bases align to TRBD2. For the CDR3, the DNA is TGTGCCAGCAGCCATACTAGCGGGAGGGCCGATGAGCAGTTCTTC. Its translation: CASSHTSGRADEQFF.